This T cell receptor beta chain was sequenced in a study of cytomegalovirus exposure and HLA in healthy donors. The CDR3 totals 13 residues. Trimming removed 1 base at V and 3 bases at J, with 9 bases between. Germline CDR1 reads GTSNPN; CDR2 reads SVGIG (reference sequence). A multiplex PCR was run with 60 Vbeta primers and 13 Jbeta primers. The assay was immunoSEQ multiplex PCR, and TCRdb's table has in-frame clones only and misses some. The repertoire has about 150,000 clones, around four fifths of them found once; the top ten carry more than 4%. Study results and limitations: In a later analysis, HLA-associated beta chains showed higher expansion and lower generation probabilities than comparable chains.

This clone has only one observation. Its specificity is unknown. The gene calls are TRBV30 and TRBJ1-2; D unclear. The source is a girl under 18 in good health and CMV-seropositive. The sequencing input was PBMCs. CDR3 nucleotide sequence: TGTGCCTGGAGTGGGAGGACGGACTATGGCTACACCTTC. Its protein product is CAWSGRTDYGYTF.